These T cell receptor beta chains were read from a single sample in a study of blood T cell repertoires in COVID-19. Clones were sequenced by immunoSEQ multiplex PCR, and TCRdb holds only the in-frame ones, with some missing. The sample has approximately 50,000 clones, around 86% seen once. Sequencing was carried out using peripheral blood. The receptors derive from a human donor in a cohort sampled during active COVID-19. The CDR3 runs from the conserved cysteine through the conserved F or W. D genes are given only for firm matches. The listing skips clone size in some rows; elsewhere it reads once, few, many or a size class.

size: once; J: TRBJ1-1; V: TRBV20-1; D: NA; CDR3: CSAPGGAEAFF; DNA: TGCAGTGCACCCGGGGGAGCAGAAGCTTTCTTT
size: NA; J: TRBJ1-5; V: TRBV6-1; D: NA; CDR3: CASSETSNQPQHF; DNA: TGTGCCAGCAGTGAAACCAGTAATCAGCCCCAGCATTTT
size: NA; J: TRBJ1-6; V: TRBV9; D: NA; CDR3: CASSAQANSYNSPLHF; DNA: TGTGCCAGCAGCGCACAGGCTAACTCCTATAATTCACCCCTCCACTTT
size: NA; J: TRBJ2-3; V: TRBV11-2; D: TRBD1; CDR3: CASSFTRTGGGTDTQYF; DNA: TGTGCCAGCAGCTTTACCCGGACAGGGGGAGGCACAGATACGCAGTATTTT
size: NA; J: TRBJ2-5; V: TRBV5-5; D: TRBD2; CDR3: CASSLNRLAGGLWETQYF; DNA: TGTGCCAGCAGCTTGAATAGGCTAGCGGGAGGGCTTTGGGAGACCCAGTACTTC
size: NA; J: TRBJ2-7; V: TRBV12-2; D: NA; CDR3: CASRLEPSGRPYEQYF; DNA: TGTGCAAGTCGCTTAGAGCCCAGCGGGCGCCCCTACGAGCAGTACTTC
size: NA; J: TRBJ1-4; V: TRBV10-3; D: NA; CDR3: CAISEYGTNEKLFF; DNA: TGTGCCATCAGTGAATACGGGACTAATGAAAAACTGTTTTTT
size: NA; J: TRBJ2-7; V: TRBV5-1; D: NA; CDR3: CASSTDPSVSYEQYF; DNA: TGCGCCAGCAGCACCGATCCCTCAGTCTCCTACGAGCAGTACTTC
size: NA; J: TRBJ2-7; V: TRBV7-8; D: TRBD2; CDR3: CASSLGLAGAYEQYF; DNA: TGTGCCAGCAGCTTAGGACTAGCGGGAGCCTACGAGCAGTACTTC
size: NA; J: TRBJ1-6; V: TRBV9; D: TRBD1; CDR3: CASSAPGTGGNSPLHF; DNA: TGTGCCAGCAGCGCCCCCGGGACAGGGGGTAATTCACCCCTCCACTTT
size: NA; J: TRBJ1-6; V: TRBV28; D: NA; CDR3: CASNRYNSPLHF; DNA: TGTGCCAGCAACAGATATAATTCACCCCTCCACTTT
size: NA; J: TRBJ2-1; V: TRBV5-1; D: TRBD2; CDR3: CASSWISGTSSYNEQFF; DNA: TGCGCCAGCAGCTGGATTAGCGGGACTAGTTCCTACAATGAGCAGTTCTTC
size: NA; J: TRBJ2-1; V: TRBV6-2/TRBV6-3; D: NA; CDR3: CASSYVAASSYNEQFF; DNA: TGTGCCAGCAGTTACGTAGCGGCCAGCTCCTACAATGAGCAGTTCTTC
size: NA; J: TRBJ1-6; V: TRBV30; D: TRBD1; CDR3: CAWSVPHPGQGVGSYNSPLHF; DNA: TGTGCCTGGAGTGTACCCCACCCGGGACAGGGGGTCGGATCCTATAATTCACCCCTCCACTTT
size: NA; J: TRBJ1-1; V: TRBV5-1; D: NA; CDR3: CASSEDFRNTEAFF; DNA: TGCGCCAGCAGCGAGGACTTTCGGAACACTGAAGCTTTCTTT
size: NA; J: TRBJ1-2; V: TRBV2; D: NA; CDR3: CASSQQGFHYGYTF; DNA: TGTGCCAGCAGTCAACAGGGTTTCCACTATGGCTACACCTTC
size: NA; J: TRBJ2-3; V: TRBV3-1/TRBV3-2; D: TRBD2; CDR3: CASSQELAGVDTQYF; DNA: TGTGCCAGCAGCCAAGAACTAGCGGGAGTGGATACGCAGTATTTT
size: NA; J: TRBJ2-5; V: TRBV7-6; D: TRBD1; CDR3: CASSFLRQGLNQETQYF; DNA: TGTGCCAGCAGCTTTTTAAGACAGGGTTTGAACCAAGAGACCCAGTACTTC
size: NA; J: TRBJ1-1; V: TRBV3-1/TRBV3-2; D: NA; CDR3: CASTLGFDVGAEAFF; DNA: TGTGCCAGCACCCTAGGATTTGACGTCGGGGCTGAAGCTTTCTTT
size: NA; J: TRBJ1-1; V: TRBV6-4; D: NA; CDR3: CASSFDRNTEAFF; DNA: TGTGCCAGCAGTTTCGACAGGAACACTGAAGCTTTCTTT
size: NA; J: TRBJ2-3; V: TRBV28; D: NA; CDR3: CASSLVASDTQYF; DNA: TGTGCCAGCAGTTTAGTAGCCTCAGATACGCAGTATTTT
size: NA; J: TRBJ1-1; V: TRBV9; D: NA; CDR3: CASSAPGGANTEAFF; DNA: TGTGCCAGCAGCGCCCCCGGGGGGGCGAACACTGAAGCTTTCTTT
size: NA; J: TRBJ1-1; V: TRBV11-3; D: TRBD1; CDR3: CASSSRTGSTEAFF; DNA: TGTGCCAGCAGCTCTCGGACAGGGAGCACTGAAGCTTTCTTT
size: NA; J: TRBJ2-5; V: TRBV2; D: NA; CDR3: CASSEVTDQETQYF; DNA: TGTGCCAGCAGTGAGGTGACAGACCAAGAGACCCAGTACTTC
size: NA; J: TRBJ2-3; V: TRBV5-1; D: TRBD2; CDR3: CASSLKYQLAGGMTDTQYF; DNA: TGCGCCAGCAGCTTGAAGTATCAACTAGCGGGAGGTATGACAGATACGCAGTATTTT
size: NA; J: TRBJ2-1; V: TRBV2; D: TRBD2; CDR3: CASSVTGTSGSEVF; DNA: TGTGCCAGCAGCGTTACCGGGACTAGCGGGAGCGAGGTCTTC
size: NA; J: TRBJ1-1; V: TRBV28; D: TRBD1; CDR3: CASSPGGGMTEAFF; DNA: TGTGCCAGCAGCCCTGGAGGGGGCATGACTGAAGCTTTCTTT
size: NA; J: TRBJ2-3; V: TRBV19; D: TRBD1; CDR3: CASSIGAGTGTDTQYF; DNA: TGTGCCAGTAGTATAGGGGCCGGGACAGGGACCGATACGCAGTATTTT
size: NA; J: TRBJ1-5; V: TRBV20-1; D: NA; CDR3: CSASREYQPQHF; DNA: TGCAGTGCTAGTCGGGAGTATCAGCCCCAGCATTTT
size: NA; J: TRBJ1-1; V: TRBV9; D: NA; CDR3: CASSVELGAEAFF; DNA: TGTGCCAGCAGCGTAGAACTAGGCGCTGAAGCTTTCTTT
size: once; J: TRBJ1-4; V: TRBV28; D: NA; CDR3: CASGRTGGRGNEKLFF; DNA: TGTGCCAGCGGAAGAACGGGGGGGAGGGGAAATGAAAAACTGTTTTTT
size: NA; J: TRBJ2-5; V: TRBV7-8; D: TRBD2; CDR3: CASSHTSAEETQYF; DNA: TGTGCCAGCAGCCACACTAGCGCAGAAGAGACCCAGTACTTC
size: NA; J: TRBJ2-6; V: TRBV15; D: NA; CDR3: CATSRDRTGTRSSSGANVLTF; DNA: TGTGCCACCAGCAGAGATCGCACAGGGACACGGAGTAGCTCTGGGGCCAACGTCCTGACTTTC
size: NA; J: TRBJ1-5; V: TRBV21-1; D: NA; CDR3: CASPRRDGGGNQPQHF; DNA: TGTGCCAGCCCCAGGAGGGACGGAGGCGGCAATCAGCCCCAGCATTTT
size: NA; J: TRBJ2-3; V: TRBV5-1; D: NA; CDR3: CASNQGQHTDTQYF; DNA: TGCGCCAGCAACCAAGGACAGCACACAGATACGCAGTATTTT
size: NA; J: TRBJ1-4; V: TRBV4-1; D: TRBD1; CDR3: CASSYRTGGFNEKLFF; DNA: TGCGCCAGCAGCTATCGGACAGGGGGGTTTAATGAAAAACTGTTTTTT
size: NA; J: TRBJ2-2; V: TRBV7-7; D: TRBD2; CDR3: CATQRGGRGTGELFF; DNA: TGTGCCACCCAGCGCGGGGGGAGGGGCACCGGGGAGCTGTTTTTT
size: NA; J: TRBJ1-5; V: TRBV28; D: NA; CDR3: CASSLQGLSNQPQHF; DNA: TGTGCCAGCAGTCTCCAGGGTCTGAGCAATCAGCCCCAGCATTTT
size: once; J: TRBJ2-1; V: TRBV5-1; D: NA; CDR3: CASSLGSHNEQFF; DNA: TGCGCCAGCAGCTTGGGTTCTCACAATGAGCAGTTCTTC
size: NA; J: TRBJ2-7; V: TRBV6-1; D: TRBD1; CDR3: CASSEADRGHEQYF; DNA: TGTGCCAGCAGTGAAGCGGACAGGGGGCACGAGCAGTACTTC
size: NA; J: TRBJ2-3; V: TRBV5-1; D: NA; CDR3: CASSFHSRGTDTQYF; DNA: TGCGCCAGCAGCTTCCACTCTAGGGGGACAGATACGCAGTATTTT
size: NA; J: TRBJ2-7; V: TRBV11-3; D: NA; CDR3: CASSLYSDGSNEQYF; DNA: TGTGCCAGCAGCTTATATAGCGACGGGAGTAACGAGCAGTACTTC
size: once; J: TRBJ1-1; V: TRBV6-2/TRBV6-3; D: NA; CDR3: CASSKLRVGTEAFF; DNA: TGTGCCAGCAGTAAACTCAGGGTTGGCACTGAAGCTTTCTTT
size: NA; J: TRBJ2-3; V: TRBV2; D: NA; CDR3: CASSRDLAEADTQYF; DNA: TGTGCCAGCAGCCGGGACTTAGCGGAGGCAGATACGCAGTATTTT
size: NA; J: TRBJ2-7; V: TRBV27; D: TRBD1; CDR3: CASSSGQGWGEQYF; DNA: TGTGCCAGCAGTTCGGGACAGGGATGGGGCGAGCAGTACTTC
size: NA; J: TRBJ2-7; V: TRBV18; D: NA; CDR3: CASSPPASTYEQYF; DNA: TGTGCCAGCTCACCACCGGCCTCCACCTACGAGCAGTACTTC
size: once; J: TRBJ2-7; V: TRBV11-3; D: TRBD2; CDR3: CASSFGTSGTYEQYF; DNA: TGTGCCAGCAGCTTTGGGACTAGCGGGACCTACGAGCAGTACTTC
size: once; J: TRBJ1-2; V: TRBV12-3/TRBV12-4; D: TRBD1; CDR3: CASSLGQGYGYTF; DNA: TGTGCCAGCAGTTTAGGACAGGGGTACGGCTACACCTTC
size: NA; J: TRBJ2-4; V: TRBV9; D: NA; CDR3: CASSVGPQEEHIQYF; DNA: TGTGCCAGCAGCGTAGGGCCCCAAGAAGAACACATTCAGTACTTC
size: NA; J: TRBJ2-7; V: TRBV27; D: NA; CDR3: CASRRGREQYF; DNA: TGTGCCAGCAGGCGGGGGCGCGAGCAGTACTTC